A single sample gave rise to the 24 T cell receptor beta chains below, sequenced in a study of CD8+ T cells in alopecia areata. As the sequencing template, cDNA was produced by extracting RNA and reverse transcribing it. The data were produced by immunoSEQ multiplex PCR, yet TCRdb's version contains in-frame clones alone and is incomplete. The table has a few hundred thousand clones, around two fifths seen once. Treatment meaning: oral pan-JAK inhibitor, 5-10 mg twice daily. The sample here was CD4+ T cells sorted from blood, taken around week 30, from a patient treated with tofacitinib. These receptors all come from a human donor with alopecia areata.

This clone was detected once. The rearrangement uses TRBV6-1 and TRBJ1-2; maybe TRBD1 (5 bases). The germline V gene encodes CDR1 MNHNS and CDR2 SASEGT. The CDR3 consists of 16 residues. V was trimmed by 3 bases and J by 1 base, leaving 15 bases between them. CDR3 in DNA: TGTGCCAGCAGTGAGAGGCCGACGGGGCTTAACTATGGCTACACCTTC. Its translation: CASSERPTGLNYGYTF.

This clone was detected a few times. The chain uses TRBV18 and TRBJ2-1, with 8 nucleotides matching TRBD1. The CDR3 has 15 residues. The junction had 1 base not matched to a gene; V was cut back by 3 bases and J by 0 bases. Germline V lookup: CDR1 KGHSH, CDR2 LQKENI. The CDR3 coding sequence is TGTGCCAGCTCACCCGGGACAGGCTCCTACAATGAGCAGTTCTTC. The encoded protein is CASSPGTGSYNEQFF.

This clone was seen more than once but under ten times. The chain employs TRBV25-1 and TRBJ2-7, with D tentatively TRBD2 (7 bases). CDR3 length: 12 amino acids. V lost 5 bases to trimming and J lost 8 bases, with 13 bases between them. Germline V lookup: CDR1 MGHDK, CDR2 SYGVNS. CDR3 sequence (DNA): TGTGCCAGCAGTTCGGGGGGCGCTCAGCAGTACTTC. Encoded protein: CASSSGGAQQYF.

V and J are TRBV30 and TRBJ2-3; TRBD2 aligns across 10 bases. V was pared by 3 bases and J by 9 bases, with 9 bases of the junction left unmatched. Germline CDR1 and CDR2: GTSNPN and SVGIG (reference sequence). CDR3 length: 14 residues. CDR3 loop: CAWRALAGTWTQYF. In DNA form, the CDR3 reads TGTGCCTGGAGGGCACTAGCGGGGACCTGGACGCAGTATTTT.

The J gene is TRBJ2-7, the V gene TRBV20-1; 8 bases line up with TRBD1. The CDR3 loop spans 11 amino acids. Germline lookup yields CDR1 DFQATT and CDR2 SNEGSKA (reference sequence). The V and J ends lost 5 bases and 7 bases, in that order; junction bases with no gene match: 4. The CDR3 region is CSAGQGMEQYF. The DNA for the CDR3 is TGCAGTGCTGGACAGGGAATGGAGCAGTACTTC.

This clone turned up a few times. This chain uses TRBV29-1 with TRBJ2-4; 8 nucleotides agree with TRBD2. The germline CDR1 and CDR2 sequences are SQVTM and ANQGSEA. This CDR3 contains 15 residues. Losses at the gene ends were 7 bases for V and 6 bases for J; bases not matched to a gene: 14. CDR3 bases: TGCAGCGCCCGATCCACCGGGAGGGAACCAAACATTCAGTACTTC. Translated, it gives CSARSTGREPNIQYF.

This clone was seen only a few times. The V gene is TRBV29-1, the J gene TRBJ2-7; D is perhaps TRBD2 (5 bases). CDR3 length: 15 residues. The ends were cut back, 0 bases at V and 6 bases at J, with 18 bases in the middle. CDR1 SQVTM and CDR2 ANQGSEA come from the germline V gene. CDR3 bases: TGCAGCGTTGAAGATCGTAAGCGGCGTATCACCGAGCAGTACTTC. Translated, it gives CSVEDRKRRITEQYF.

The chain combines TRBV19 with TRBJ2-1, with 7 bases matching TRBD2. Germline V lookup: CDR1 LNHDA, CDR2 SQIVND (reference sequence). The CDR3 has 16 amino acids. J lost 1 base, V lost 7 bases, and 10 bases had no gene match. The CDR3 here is CASTHWGGGSYNEQFF. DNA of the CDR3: TGTGCCAGTACCCACTGGGGCGGGGGTTCCTACAATGAGCAGTTCTTC.

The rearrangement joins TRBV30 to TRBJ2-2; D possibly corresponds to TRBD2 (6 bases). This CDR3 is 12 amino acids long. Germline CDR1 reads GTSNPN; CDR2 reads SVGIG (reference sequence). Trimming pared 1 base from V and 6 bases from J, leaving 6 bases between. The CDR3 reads CAWSAGAGELFF. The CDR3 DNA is TGTGCCTGGAGTGCGGGGGCCGGGGAGCTGTTTTTT. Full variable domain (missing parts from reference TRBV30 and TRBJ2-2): SQTIHQWPATLVQPVGSPLSLECTVEGTSNPNLYWYRQAAGRGLQLLFYSVGIGQISSEVPQNLSASRPQDRQFILSSKKLLLSDSGFYLCAWSAGAGELFFGEGSRLTVL.

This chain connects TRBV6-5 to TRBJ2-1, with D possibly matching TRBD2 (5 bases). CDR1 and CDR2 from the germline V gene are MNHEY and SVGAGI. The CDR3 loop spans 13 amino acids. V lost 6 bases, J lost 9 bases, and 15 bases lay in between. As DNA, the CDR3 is TGTGCCAGCAGGGAGAGGGTTTTCAGTGAGCAGTTCTTC. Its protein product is CASRERVFSEQFF.

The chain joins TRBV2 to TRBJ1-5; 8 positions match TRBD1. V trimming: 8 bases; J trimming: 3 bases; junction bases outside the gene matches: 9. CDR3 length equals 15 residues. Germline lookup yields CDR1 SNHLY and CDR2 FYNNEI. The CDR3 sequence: CASCNEGQANQPQHF. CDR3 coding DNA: TGTGCCAGCTGCAATGAGGGACAGGCCAATCAGCCCCAGCATTTT.

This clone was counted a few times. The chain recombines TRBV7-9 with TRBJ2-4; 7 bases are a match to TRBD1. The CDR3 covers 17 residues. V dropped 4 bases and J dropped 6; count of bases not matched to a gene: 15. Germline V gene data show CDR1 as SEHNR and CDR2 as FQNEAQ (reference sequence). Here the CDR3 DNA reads TGTGCCAGCAGCTCCTCCCTTGAGCGGACAGGAGTAAACATTCAGTACTTC. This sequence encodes CASSSSLERTGVNIQYF.

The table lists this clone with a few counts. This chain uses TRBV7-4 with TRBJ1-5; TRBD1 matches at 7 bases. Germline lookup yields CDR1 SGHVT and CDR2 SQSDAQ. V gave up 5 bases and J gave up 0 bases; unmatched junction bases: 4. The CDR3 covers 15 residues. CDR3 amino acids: CASSPRTGSNQPQHF. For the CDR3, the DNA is TGTGCCAGCAGCCCAAGGACAGGTAGCAATCAGCCCCAGCATTTT.

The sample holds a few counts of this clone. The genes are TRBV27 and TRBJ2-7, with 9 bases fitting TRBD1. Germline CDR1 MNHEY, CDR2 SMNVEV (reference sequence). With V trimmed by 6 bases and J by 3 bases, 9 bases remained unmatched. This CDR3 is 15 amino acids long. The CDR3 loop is CASRALGTGIYEQYF. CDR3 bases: TGTGCCAGCAGGGCACTTGGGACAGGGATCTACGAGCAGTACTTC.

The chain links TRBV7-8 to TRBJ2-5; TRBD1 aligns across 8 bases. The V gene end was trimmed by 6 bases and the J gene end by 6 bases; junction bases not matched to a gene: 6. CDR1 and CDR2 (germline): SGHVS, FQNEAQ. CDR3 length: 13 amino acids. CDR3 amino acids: CASSRRGQKTQYF. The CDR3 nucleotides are TGTGCCAGCAGTCGCAGGGGGCAAAAGACCCAGTACTTC.

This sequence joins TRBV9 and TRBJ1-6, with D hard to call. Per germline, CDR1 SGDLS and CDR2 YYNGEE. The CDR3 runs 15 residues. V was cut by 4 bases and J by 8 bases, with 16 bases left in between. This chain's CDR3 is CASSSSLTLDSPLHF. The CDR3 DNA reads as TGTGCCAGCAGCTCCAGCCTTACCCTTGATTCACCCCTCCACTTT.

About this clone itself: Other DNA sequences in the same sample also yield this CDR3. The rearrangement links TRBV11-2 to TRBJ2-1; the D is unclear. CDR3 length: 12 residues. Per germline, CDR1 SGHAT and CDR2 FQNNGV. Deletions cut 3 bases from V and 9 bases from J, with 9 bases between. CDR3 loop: CASSLDRFEQFF. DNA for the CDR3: TGTGCCAGCAGCTTGGATAGATTTGAGCAGTTCTTC.

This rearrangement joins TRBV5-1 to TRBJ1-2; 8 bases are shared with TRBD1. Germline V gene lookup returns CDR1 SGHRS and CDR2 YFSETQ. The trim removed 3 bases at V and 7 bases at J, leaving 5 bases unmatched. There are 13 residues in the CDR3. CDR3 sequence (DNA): TGCGCCAGCAGCTCGACAGGGGTCAGTGGCTACACCTTC. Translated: CASSSTGVSGYTF.

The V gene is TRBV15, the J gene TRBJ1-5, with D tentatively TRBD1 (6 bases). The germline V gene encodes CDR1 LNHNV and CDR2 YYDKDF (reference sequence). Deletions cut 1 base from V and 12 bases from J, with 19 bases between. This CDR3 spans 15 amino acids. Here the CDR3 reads CATSRVPGAGGGQHF. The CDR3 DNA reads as TGTGCCACCAGCAGAGTACCAGGGGCCGGAGGTGGCCAGCATTTT.

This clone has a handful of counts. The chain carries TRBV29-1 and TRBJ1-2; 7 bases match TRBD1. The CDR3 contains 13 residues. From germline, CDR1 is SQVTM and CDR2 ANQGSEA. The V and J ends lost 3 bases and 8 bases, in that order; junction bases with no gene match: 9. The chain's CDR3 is CSVEHGTVGGYTF. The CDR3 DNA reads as TGCAGCGTTGAGCATGGGACAGTAGGAGGCTACACCTTC.

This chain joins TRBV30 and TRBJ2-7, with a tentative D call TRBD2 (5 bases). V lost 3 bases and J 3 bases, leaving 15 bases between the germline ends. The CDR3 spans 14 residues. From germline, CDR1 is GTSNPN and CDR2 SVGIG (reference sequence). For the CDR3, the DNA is TGTGCCTGGAGCACGTTTCAGAGGGTCTACGAGCAGTACTTC. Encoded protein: CAWSTFQRVYEQYF.

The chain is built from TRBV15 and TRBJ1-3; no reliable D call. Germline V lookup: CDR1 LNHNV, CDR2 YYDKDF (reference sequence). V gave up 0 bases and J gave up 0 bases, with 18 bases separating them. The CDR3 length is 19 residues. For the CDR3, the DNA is TGTGCCACCAGCAGAGATGCGGGAGCCCAGATTCCCTCTGGAAACACCATATATTTT. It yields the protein CATSRDAGAQIPSGNTIYF.

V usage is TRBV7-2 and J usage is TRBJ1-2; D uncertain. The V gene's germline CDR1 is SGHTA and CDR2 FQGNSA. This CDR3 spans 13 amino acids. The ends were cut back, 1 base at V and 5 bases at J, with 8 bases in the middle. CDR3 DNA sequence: TGTGCCAGCAGCTTAGGAGTAGAGTATGGCTACACCTTC. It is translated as CASSLGVEYGYTF. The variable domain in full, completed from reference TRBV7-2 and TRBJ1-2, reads GAGVSQSPSNKVTEKGKDVELRCDPISGHTALYWYRQSLGQGLEFLIYFQGNSAPDKSGLPSDRFSAERTGGSVSTLTIQRTQQEDSAVYLCASSLGVEYGYTFGSGTRLTVV.

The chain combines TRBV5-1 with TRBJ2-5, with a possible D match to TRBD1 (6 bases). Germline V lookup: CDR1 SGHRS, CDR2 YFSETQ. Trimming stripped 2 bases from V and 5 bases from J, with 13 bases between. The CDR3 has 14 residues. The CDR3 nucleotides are TGCGCCAGCAGCTTCCTTTCCCAGGGGGAGACCCAGTACTTC. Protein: CASSFLSQGETQYF.